This T cell receptor (beta chain) was recorded in a study of PD-1 blockade in classical Hodgkin lymphoma. The table came from immunoSEQ multiplex PCR; TCRdb's copy has only in-frame clones and leaves some out. Of more than 40,000 clones listed, roughly 72% were seen once; the top ten hold 2.5% to 3.5%. Each of the patients experienced relapse following autologous stem cell transplantation, and their brentuximab vedotin exposure differed. Study observations and caveats: Lower baseline TCR diversity was reported for newly diagnosed patients than for healthy donors. TCR diversity rose significantly by C4D1 in CD4+ but not CD8+ cells.

The CDR3 has 18 amino acids. The V end was cut by 0 bases, the J end by 0 bases, with 15 bases between. Germline V gene sequence: CDR1 SGDLS, CDR2 YYNGEE. Comments on this clone: Its antigen is not known.

This clonotype originated in a human donor with classical Hodgkin lymphoma. The chain joins TRBV9 to TRBJ1-4; the D is unclear. Specimen: peripheral blood mononuclear cells (PBMCs), collected before the second cycle of nivolumab. The DNA for the CDR3 is TGTGCCAGCAGCGTAGTTAAACAGCTCTTTCCAACTAATGAAAAACTGTTTTTT. It encodes CASSVVKQLFPTNEKLFF.